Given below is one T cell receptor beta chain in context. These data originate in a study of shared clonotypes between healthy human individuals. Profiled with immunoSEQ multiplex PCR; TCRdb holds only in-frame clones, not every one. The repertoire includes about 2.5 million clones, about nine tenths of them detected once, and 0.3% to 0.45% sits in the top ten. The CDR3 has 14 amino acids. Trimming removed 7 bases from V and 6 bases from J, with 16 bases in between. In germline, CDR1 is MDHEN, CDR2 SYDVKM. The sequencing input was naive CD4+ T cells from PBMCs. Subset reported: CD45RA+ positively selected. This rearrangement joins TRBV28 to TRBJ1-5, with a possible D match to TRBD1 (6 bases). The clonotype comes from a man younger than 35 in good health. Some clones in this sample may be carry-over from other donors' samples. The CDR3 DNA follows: TGTGCCAGCACGGAGGGGGGAGCCGCTCAGCCCCAGCATTTT. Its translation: CASTEGGAAQPQHF.